What follows are 22 T cell receptor beta chains derived from one specimen sequenced in a study of spatial heterogeneity in lung cancer. Indicated time point: sample taken at primary tumor resection. Whole RNA from tumor, nontumor lung or frozen PBMC was sequenced unsorted. Each CDR3 protein gets one entry after TCRdb re-called the 5' RACE reads with MiXCR. This table holds 12,000 or so distinct CDR3 sequences, 5.5% to 7.5% found once. This sample comprised normal lung tissue next to the tumor, obtained at surgery. All receptors derive from a male donor with early-stage non-small cell lung cancer.

This clonotype came up many times. The library was designed around alpha chains, so this beta chain is a stray read whose abundance carries little weight. The chain couples TRBV30 to TRBJ1-1; D is unresolved. The CDR3 totals 12 residues. Trimming removed 4 bases from V and 6 bases from J, with 12 bases in between. Per the germline V gene, CDR1 is GTSNPN and CDR2 is SVGIG (reference sequence). CDR3 sequence reads: CAWNENYSEAFF. The DNA for the CDR3 is TGTGCCTGGAATGAAAATTATTCTGAAGCTTTCTTT.

This clonotype was counted many times. Being off target in a library aimed at alpha chains, this beta chain has a size of little meaning. This chain links TRBV10-3 with TRBJ1-1; D not resolved. CDR1 is ENHRY, CDR2 SYGVKD, per germline. Trimming took off 0 bases at V and 2 bases at J, with 10 bases between the two ends. The length of the CDR3 is 15 residues. Written as DNA, the CDR3 is TGTGCCATCAGTGAGTCGATGGCAGCCAACACTGAAGCTTTCTTT. It yields the protein CAISESMAANTEAFF.

This clonotype was seen ten or more times. The library was prepared for alpha chains; this beta chain is a stray read, so its frequency means little. V is TRBV7-9 and J is TRBJ1-1; D call uncertain. From germline, CDR1 is SEHNR and CDR2 FQNEAQ (reference sequence). This CDR3 is built from 15 residues. The V end was cut by 1 base, the J end by 1 base, with 10 bases between. In DNA form, the CDR3 reads TGTGCCAGCAGCTTAGGACGGTACGCGAACACTGAAGCTTTCTTT. The encoded protein is CASSLGRYANTEAFF.

This clonotype occurred many times. This beta chain slipped into a library made for alpha chains as a stray read, so its size is not meaningful. DNA of the CDR3: TGCGCCAGCAGCTTGGCGGGAGGGGTATTGTCCTACGAGCAGTACTTC. Translating gives CASSLAGGVLSYEQYF. The chain couples TRBV5-1 to TRBJ2-7, with 8 bases identical to TRBD2. J gave up 1 base and V 0 bases, and 6 bases lay outside the gene matches. Germline-derived CDR1 and CDR2 are SGHRS and YFSETQ. The CDR3 runs 16 residues.

This clonotype was seen repeatedly, ten times or more. Since the library was made to target alpha chains, this beta chain is a stray read and its abundance is not meaningful. As DNA, the CDR3 is TGCGCCAGCAGTAACAGGGGAACCTACGAGCAGTACTTC. It specifies CASSNRGTYEQYF. This chain joins TRBV10-2 and TRBJ2-7; 7 bases map to TRBD1. In germline, CDR1 is WSHSY, CDR2 SAAADI. The CDR3 has 13 amino acids. The V gene end was trimmed by 5 bases and the J gene end by 2 bases; junction bases not matched to a gene: 3.

As regards this clonotype: At one end the junction does not follow the germline gene, possibly because of a read error. A library prepared for alpha chains yielded this beta chain as an off-target read; its size is of little meaning. The chain couples TRBV7-8 to TRBJ1-2, with a possible D match to TRBD1 (6 bases). Germline loops: CDR1 SGHVS, CDR2 FQNEAQ. This CDR3 region has 14 residues. This chain's CDR3 is CASSLVRGSYGNTF. The DNA of the CDR3 is TGTGCCAGCAGCTTGGTCAGGGGAAGCTATGGCAACACCTTC.

Sample share makes this clonotype medium-sized (0.01 to 0.1%). In a library made to pick up alpha chains, this beta chain is a stray read with a size that means little. The V gene is TRBV29-1, the J gene TRBJ1-1, with D tentatively TRBD1 (5 bases). CDR1 and CDR2 (germline): SQVTM, ANQGSEA. The length of the CDR3 is 14 residues. Trimming left V 8 bases short and J 6 bases short, with 22 bases between. The CDR3 region is CSIEVGRVKSEAFF. The CDR3 coding sequence is TGCAGCATCGAGGTAGGCAGGGTGAAATCTGAAGCTTTCTTT.

This clonotype occurred many times. This beta chain was picked up by a library intended for alpha chains and is off target, so its count carries little meaning. This sequence joins TRBV30 and TRBJ1-4; a weak D match, TRBD1 (5 bases). Trimming pared 7 bases from V and 8 bases from J, leaving 17 bases between. The germline CDR1 and CDR2 sequences are GTSNPN and SVGIG (reference sequence). The CDR3 length is 13 residues. The CDR3 DNA follows: TGTGCCTCTAACGGGGCCGAGGAGGAAAAACTGTTTTTT. As protein: CASNGAEEEKLFF.

This clonotype was counted between two and nine times. With the library built for alpha chains, this beta chain is off target and its frequency is not meaningful. The V call is TRBV25-1, the J call TRBJ2-5, with a possible D match to TRBD1 (6 bases). Between the trimmed V and J ends, which lost 6 bases and 1 base, there was a span of 6 bases. The CDR3 contains 12 residues. In germline, CDR1 is MGHDK, CDR2 SYGVNS. The CDR3 reads CASSRGQETQYF. CDR3 in DNA: TGTGCCAGCAGCAGGGGCCAAGAGACCCAGTACTTC.

This clonotype is labeled medium-sized. This beta chain slipped into a library made for alpha chains as a stray read, so its size is not meaningful. This chain joins TRBV18 and TRBJ1-6; 7 bases are a match to TRBD1. J was trimmed by 5 bases and V by 6 bases; bases with no gene match: 4. This CDR3 has 14 amino acids. Germline-derived CDR1 and CDR2 are KGHSH and LQKENI. CDR3 in amino acids: CASSAGGDNSPLHF. CDR3 nucleotides: TGTGCCAGCTCTGCAGGGGGAGATAATTCACCCCTCCACTTT.

There are many counts of this clonotype. In a library made to pick up alpha chains, this beta chain is a stray read with a size that means little. CDR3 DNA: TGTGCCATCAGTGAGTTATTAACCGGGGAGCTGTTTTTT. Its translation: CAISELLTGELFF. The chain joins TRBV10-3 to TRBJ2-2, with no clear D. CDR3 length: 13 residues. Germline lookup yields CDR1 ENHRY and CDR2 SYGVKD. V lost 1 base and J 5 bases, leaving 5 bases between the germline ends.

This clonotype has a count of ten or more. This beta chain is an unintended read in a library built for alpha chains; its size means little. CDR3 sequence reads: CSARTPGQAYEQYF. The CDR3, as DNA: TGCAGTGCTAGAACCCCGGGACAGGCCTACGAGCAGTACTTC. The chain links TRBV20-1 to TRBJ2-7; 8 bases align to TRBD1. Losses at the gene ends were 2 bases for V and 2 bases for J; bases not matched to a gene: 5. CDR1 is DFQATT and CDR2 is SNEGSKA in the germline V gene (reference sequence). The CDR3 runs to 14 residues.

This clonotype appeared once. One end of the junction varies from germline; a read error may be responsible. Since it is a stray read in a library aimed at alpha chains, this beta chain has a size that is not meaningful. The chain employs TRBV7-9 and TRBJ2-5; D may be TRBD2 (6 bases). This CDR3 contains 14 residues. Germline CDR1 and CDR2: SEHNR and FQNEAQ (reference sequence). CDR3 in amino acids: CASSGGGKEETRYF. In nucleotides, the CDR3 is TGTGCCAGCAGCGGTGGCGGGAAGGAAGAGACCCGGTACTTC.

By sample share, this clonotype is medium-sized. A library made for alpha chains picked up this beta chain off target, so its size means little. The chain joins TRBV6-2 or TRBV6-3 to TRBJ1-3; no clear D. Germline V CDR1 and CDR2: MNHEY, SVGEGT. The CDR3 length is 15 residues. V was trimmed by 6 bases and J by 0 bases, leaving 12 bases between them. CDR3 protein: CASSPTGSSGNTIYF. As DNA, the CDR3 is TGTGCCAGCAGCCCGACGGGCAGCTCTGGAAACACCATATATTTT.

This clonotype has at least ten counts. This beta chain is off target for a library built for alpha chains, so its abundance means little. This chain joins TRBV15 and TRBJ2-3; 7 bases fit TRBD1. The trim removed 5 bases at V and 2 bases at J, leaving 7 bases unmatched. Germline V CDR1 and CDR2: LNHNV, YYDKDF (reference sequence). The length of the CDR3 is 15 residues. In DNA form, the CDR3 reads TGTGCCACCAGCGTACGACAGGGTCTCACAGATACGCAGTATTTT. It specifies CATSVRQGLTDTQYF. Full variable domain (remainder filled in from reference TRBV15 and TRBJ2-3): DAMVIQNPRYQVTQFGKPVTLSCSQTLNHNVMYWYQQKSSQAPKLLFHYYDKDFNNEADTPDNFQSRRPNTSFCFLDIRSPGLGDTAMYLCATSVRQGLTDTQYFGPGTRLTVL.

This clonotype has a count of ten or more. The library was designed around alpha chains, so this beta chain is a stray read whose abundance carries little weight. This chain joins TRBV20-1 and TRBJ1-1, with D maybe TRBD1 (5 bases). This CDR3 is 14 amino acids long. Germline V gene lookup returns CDR1 DFQATT and CDR2 SNEGSKA (reference sequence). The ends were cut back, 6 bases at V and 3 bases at J, with 17 bases in the middle. The CDR3 nucleotides are TGCAGTGCCTTTGGGGCAGGGATGGACACTGAAGCTTTCTTT. Translation: CSAFGAGMDTEAFF.

Ten or more counts support this clonotype. This beta chain is an off-target read within a library intended for alpha chains, so its frequency means little. This chain joins TRBV20-1 and TRBJ2-7; TRBD2 matches at 7 bases. Trimming took 6 bases from V and 0 from J; bases not matched to a gene: 5. This CDR3 is 13 amino acids long. In germline, CDR1 is DFQATT, CDR2 SNEGSKA (reference sequence). CDR3 DNA sequence: TGCAGTGCGTCTAGCGGTAGCTCCTACGAGCAGTACTTC. Translation gives CSASSGSSYEQYF.

This clonotype was seen ten or more times. Little can be read into the size of this beta chain, an off-target read in a library designed for alpha chains. J is TRBJ2-5 and V is TRBV2; D possibly corresponds to TRBD1 (6 bases). V shed 6 bases and J shed 5 bases, with 16 bases lying between them. From germline, CDR1 is SNHLY and CDR2 FYNNEI. The CDR3 covers 14 residues. CDR3: CASSGNRDSETQYF. The CDR3 DNA follows: TGTGCCAGCAGCGGAAACAGGGATAGCGAGACCCAGTACTTC.

Remarks on this clonotype: A library made for alpha chains picked up this beta chain off target, so its size means little. V and J are TRBV19 and TRBJ2-2; 7 positions agree with TRBD1. Germline values: CDR1 LNHDA, CDR2 SQIVND (reference sequence). The CDR3 is 16 residues long. Trimming cost V 5 bases and J 4 bases; bases outside gene matches: 10. The CDR3 DNA reads TGTGCCAGTAGTTCTCCAGGGGGATCGGGCACCGGGGAGCTGTTTTTT. Its protein is CASSSPGGSGTGELFF.

This clonotype qualifies as medium-sized. Because the library targeted alpha chains, this beta chain is an off-target read whose size means little. This rearrangement joins TRBV20-1 to TRBJ2-1; the D is unclear. The CDR3 has 10 residues. The V gene lost 5 bases and the J gene lost 13 bases, with 12 bases spanning the gap. Germline CDR1 reads DFQATT; CDR2 reads SNEGSKA (reference sequence). The CDR3 loop reads CSARPRLQFF. The CDR3 nucleotides read TGCAGTGCTCGACCGCGGCTTCAGTTCTTC.

This clonotype has just a few counts. This beta chain is an off-target read within a library intended for alpha chains, so its frequency means little. V is TRBV27 and J is TRBJ1-1, with D possibly matching TRBD1 (5 bases). CDR1 is MNHEY and CDR2 is SMNVEV in the germline V gene (reference sequence). Trimming cost V 2 bases and J 1 base, with 8 bases left between them. CDR3 length: 14 amino acids. The CDR3 nucleotides read TGTGCCAGCAGTTTAGGGACTAGGAACACTGAAGCTTTCTTT. This gives the protein CASSLGTRNTEAFF.

By share of the sample, this clonotype is medium-sized. This beta chain is a stray sequence in a library constructed for alpha chains; its clone size is not meaningful. The genes are TRBV6-1 and TRBJ2-7; D possibly corresponds to TRBD2 (6 bases). In germline, CDR1 is MNHNS, CDR2 SASEGT. The CDR3 totals 15 residues. Trimming removed 1 base from V and 3 bases from J, with 13 bases in between. The DNA for the CDR3 is TGTGCCAGCAGTGAAGATTTTACTAGCCTCTACGAGCAGTACTTC. Translating gives CASSEDFTSLYEQYF.